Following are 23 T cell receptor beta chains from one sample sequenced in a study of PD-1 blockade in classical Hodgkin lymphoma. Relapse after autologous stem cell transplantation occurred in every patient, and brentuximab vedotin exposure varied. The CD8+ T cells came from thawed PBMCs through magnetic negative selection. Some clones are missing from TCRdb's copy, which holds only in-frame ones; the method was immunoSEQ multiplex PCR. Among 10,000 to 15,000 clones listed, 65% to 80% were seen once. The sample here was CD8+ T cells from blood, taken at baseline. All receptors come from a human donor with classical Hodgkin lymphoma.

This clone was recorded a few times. The CDR3 protein is CASGQANSNQPQHF. The CDR3 DNA reads TGTGCCAGCGGACAGGCTAATAGCAATCAGCCCCAGCATTTT. This chain uses TRBV19 with TRBJ1-5; 7 bases align to TRBD1. Germline CDR1 LNHDA, CDR2 SQIVND (reference sequence). Germline trimming cut 9 bases from V and 0 bases from J; bases unmatched to any gene: 5. There are 14 residues in the CDR3.

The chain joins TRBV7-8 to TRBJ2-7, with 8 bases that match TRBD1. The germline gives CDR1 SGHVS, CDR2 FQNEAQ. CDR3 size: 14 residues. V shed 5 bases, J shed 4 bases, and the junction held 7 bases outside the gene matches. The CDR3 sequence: CASSPGGLGYEQYF. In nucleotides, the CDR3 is TGTGCCAGCAGCCCAGGGGGCCTGGGATACGAGCAGTACTTC.

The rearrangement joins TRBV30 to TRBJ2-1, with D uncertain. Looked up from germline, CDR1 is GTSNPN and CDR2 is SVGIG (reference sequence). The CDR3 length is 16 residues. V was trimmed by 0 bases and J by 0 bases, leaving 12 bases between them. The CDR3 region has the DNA TGTGCCTGGAGTGTATCGGACGGTTTCTCCTACAATGAGCAGTTCTTC. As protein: CAWSVSDGFSYNEQFF.

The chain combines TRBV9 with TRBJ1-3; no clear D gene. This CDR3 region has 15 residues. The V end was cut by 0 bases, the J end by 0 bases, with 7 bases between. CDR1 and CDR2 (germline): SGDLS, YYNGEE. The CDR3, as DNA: TGTGCCAGCAGCGTAGGTCAGAGCTCTGGAAACACCATATATTTT. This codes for CASSVGQSSGNTIYF.

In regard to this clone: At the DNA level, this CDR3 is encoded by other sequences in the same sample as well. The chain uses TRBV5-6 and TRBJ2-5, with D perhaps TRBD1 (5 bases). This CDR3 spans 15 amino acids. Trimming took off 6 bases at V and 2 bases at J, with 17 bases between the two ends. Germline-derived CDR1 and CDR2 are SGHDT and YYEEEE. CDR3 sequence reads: CASTGIFRGQETQYF. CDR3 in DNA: TGTGCCAGCACCGGCATCTTTAGGGGTCAAGAGACCCAGTACTTC.

This CDR3 reads CSVEEVYEQYF. The CDR3 DNA reads as TGCAGCGTTGAAGAGGTGTACGAGCAGTACTTC. The rearrangement joins TRBV29-1 to TRBJ2-7; D not resolved. The CDR3 sequence is 11 residues long. Trimming took off 0 bases at V and 4 bases at J, with 4 bases between the two ends. Per the germline V gene, CDR1 is SQVTM and CDR2 is ANQGSEA.

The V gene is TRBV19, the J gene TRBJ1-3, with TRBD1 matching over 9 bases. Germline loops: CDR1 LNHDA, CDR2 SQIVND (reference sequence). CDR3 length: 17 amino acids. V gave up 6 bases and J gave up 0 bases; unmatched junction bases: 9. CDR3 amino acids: CASSLTGGSGSGNTIYF. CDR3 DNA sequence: TGTGCCAGTAGCTTGACAGGGGGTTCGGGCTCTGGAAACACCATATATTTT.

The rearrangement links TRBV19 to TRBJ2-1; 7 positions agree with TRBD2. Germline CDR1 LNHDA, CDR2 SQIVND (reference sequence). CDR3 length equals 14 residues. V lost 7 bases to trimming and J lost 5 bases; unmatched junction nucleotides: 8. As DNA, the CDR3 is TGTGCCAGTATGTTCGGGGGGTCTAACAATGAGCAGTTCTTC. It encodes CASMFGGSNNEQFF.

As DNA, the CDR3 is TGTGCCAGCAGCTTCAGGGGGGTTTGGTACGAGCAGTACTTC. The encoded protein is CASSFRGVWYEQYF. The gene calls are TRBV28 and TRBJ2-7, with D possibly matching TRBD1 (7 bases). V shed 6 bases and J shed 4 bases, with 16 bases lying between them. Germline assignment: CDR1 MDHEN and CDR2 SYDVKM. The CDR3 has 14 amino acids.

CDR3 protein: CASSGVAGAGTYEQYF. CDR3 nucleotide sequence: TGTGCCAGCTCCGGAGTGGCAGGGGCAGGGACCTACGAGCAGTACTTC. The rearrangement uses TRBV18 and TRBJ2-7; D possibly corresponds to TRBD1 (6 bases). In germline, CDR1 is KGHSH, CDR2 LQKENI. Trimming removed 6 bases at V and 2 bases at J, with 20 bases between. The CDR3 covers 16 residues.

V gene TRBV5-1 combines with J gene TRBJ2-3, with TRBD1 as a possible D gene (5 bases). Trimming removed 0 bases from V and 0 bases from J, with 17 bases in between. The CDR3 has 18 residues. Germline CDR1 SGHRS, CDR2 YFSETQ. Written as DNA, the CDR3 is TGCGCCAGCAGCTTGGTGCAGGGCCTAACTACTAGCACAGATACGCAGTATTTT. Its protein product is CASSLVQGLTTSTDTQYF.

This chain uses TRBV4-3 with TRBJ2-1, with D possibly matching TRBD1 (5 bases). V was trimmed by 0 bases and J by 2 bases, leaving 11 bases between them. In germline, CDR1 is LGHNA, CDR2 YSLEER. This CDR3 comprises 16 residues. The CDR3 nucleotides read TGCGCCAGCAGCCAAGACGGAAGGGGTACCTACAATGAGCAGTTCTTC. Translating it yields CASSQDGRGTYNEQFF.

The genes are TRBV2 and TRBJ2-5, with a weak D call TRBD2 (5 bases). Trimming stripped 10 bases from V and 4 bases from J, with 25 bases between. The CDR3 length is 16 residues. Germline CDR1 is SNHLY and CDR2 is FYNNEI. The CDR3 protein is CATFRPFGGAGETQYF. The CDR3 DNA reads TGTGCCACCTTCCGCCCTTTTGGAGGTGCTGGAGAGACCCAGTACTTC.

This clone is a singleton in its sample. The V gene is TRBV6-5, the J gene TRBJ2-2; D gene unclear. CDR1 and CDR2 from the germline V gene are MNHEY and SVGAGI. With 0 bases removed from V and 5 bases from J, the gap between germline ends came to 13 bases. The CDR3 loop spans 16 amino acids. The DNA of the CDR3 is TGTGCCAGCAGTTACTCGGTACCGGCCCTTACCGGGGAGCTGTTTTTT. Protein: CASSYSVPALTGELFF.

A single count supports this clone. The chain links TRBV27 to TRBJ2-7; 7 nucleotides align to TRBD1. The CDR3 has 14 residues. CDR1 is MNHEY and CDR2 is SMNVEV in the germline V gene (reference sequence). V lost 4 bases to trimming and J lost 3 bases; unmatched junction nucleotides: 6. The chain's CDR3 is CASSYGDSYYEQYF. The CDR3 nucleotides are TGTGCCAGCAGTTACGGGGACAGTTACTACGAGCAGTACTTC.

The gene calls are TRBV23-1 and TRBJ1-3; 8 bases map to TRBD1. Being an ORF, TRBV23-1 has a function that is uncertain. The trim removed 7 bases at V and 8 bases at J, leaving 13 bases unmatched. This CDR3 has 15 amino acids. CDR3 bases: TGCGCCAGCAAACAACGACAGGGGTGTAGGCACACCATATATTTT. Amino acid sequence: CASKQRQGCRHTIYF.

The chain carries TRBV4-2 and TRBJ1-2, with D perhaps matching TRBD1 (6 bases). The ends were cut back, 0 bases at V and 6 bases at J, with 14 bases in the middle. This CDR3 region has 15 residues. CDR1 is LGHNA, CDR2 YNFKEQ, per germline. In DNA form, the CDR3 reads TGTGCCAGCAGCCAAGATCTGGGGGGCGCTGATGGCTACACCTTC. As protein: CASSQDLGGADGYTF.

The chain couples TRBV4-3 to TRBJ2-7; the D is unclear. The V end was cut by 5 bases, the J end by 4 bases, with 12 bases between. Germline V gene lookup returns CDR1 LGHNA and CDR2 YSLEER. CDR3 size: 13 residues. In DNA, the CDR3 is TGCGCCAGCAGCTCCCGCCTTGGTTACGAGCAGTACTTC. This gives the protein CASSSRLGYEQYF.

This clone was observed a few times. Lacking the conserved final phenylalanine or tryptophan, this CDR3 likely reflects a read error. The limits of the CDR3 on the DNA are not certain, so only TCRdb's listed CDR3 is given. The chain's CDR3 is CASSLTGTGYPRMVL. This chain joins TRBV6-6 and TRBJ1-2; TRBD1 was called by the table and not checked on the DNA. The CDR3 is 15 residues long, ends included. The V gene's germline CDR1 is MNHNY and CDR2 SVGAGI (reference sequence).

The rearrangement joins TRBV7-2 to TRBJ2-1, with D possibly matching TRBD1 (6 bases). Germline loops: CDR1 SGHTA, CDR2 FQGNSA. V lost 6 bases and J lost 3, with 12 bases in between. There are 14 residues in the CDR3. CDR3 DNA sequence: TGTGCCAGCAGGGCACAGGGTAACTACAATGAGCAGTTCTTC. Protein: CASRAQGNYNEQFF.

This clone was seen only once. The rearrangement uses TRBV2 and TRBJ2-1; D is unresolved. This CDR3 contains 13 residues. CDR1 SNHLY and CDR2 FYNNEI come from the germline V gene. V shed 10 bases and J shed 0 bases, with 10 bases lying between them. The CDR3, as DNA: TGTGCCACCGGCCCTAGCTCCTACAATGAGCAGTTCTTC. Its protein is CATGPSSYNEQFF.

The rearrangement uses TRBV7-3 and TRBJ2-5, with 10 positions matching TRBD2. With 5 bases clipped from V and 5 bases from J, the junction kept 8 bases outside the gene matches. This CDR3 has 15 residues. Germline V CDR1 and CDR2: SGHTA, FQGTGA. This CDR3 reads CASSPQAGGRETQYF. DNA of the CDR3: TGTGCCAGCAGCCCCCAAGCGGGGGGGCGGGAGACCCAGTACTTC.

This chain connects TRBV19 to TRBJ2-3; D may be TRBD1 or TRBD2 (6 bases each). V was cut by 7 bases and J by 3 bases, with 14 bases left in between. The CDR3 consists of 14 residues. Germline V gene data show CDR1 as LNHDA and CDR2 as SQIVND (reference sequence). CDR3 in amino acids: CASTPRRGTDTQYF. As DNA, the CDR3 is TGTGCCAGTACCCCAAGGAGGGGGACAGATACGCAGTATTTT.